This entry describes one TCR beta chain. Its target is not known. The data are from a study of beta chain features in type 1 diabetes. Study-level background: Cells sorted and examined across all samples totaled almost 110 million. Study-level results: Among type 1 diabetes patients, VDJ junctions had fewer insertions and more deletions. Naive, central memory and Treg TCRB repertoires seemed to resemble each other more closely in patients than they did in healthy donors.

This CDR3 is built from 12 residues. V was trimmed by 7 bases and J by 2 bases, leaving 6 bases between them. The germline gives CDR1 ENHRY, CDR2 SYGVKD. Every bit of the isolated RNA underwent reverse transcription, so sequencing read expressed TCRB transcripts. Here immunoSEQ multiplex PCR was the method, and the copy in TCRdb shows in-frame clones only, minus some. The data show around 140,000 clones, about 10% seen once. CD4+ naive, central memory, regulatory and stem cell-like memory subsets were isolated by sorting on CD45RO/CCR7/CD25/CD127/CD95/CD27. The rearrangement links TRBV10-3 to TRBJ1-5; a weak D match, TRBD1 (5 bases). This TCR derives from a man between 18 and 29 years old in good health. The sequencing input was naive CD4+ T cells from blood. DNA of the CDR3: TGTGCCATCAAAGGGGGCAATCAGCCCCAGCATTTT. Its protein product is CAIKGGNQPQHF.